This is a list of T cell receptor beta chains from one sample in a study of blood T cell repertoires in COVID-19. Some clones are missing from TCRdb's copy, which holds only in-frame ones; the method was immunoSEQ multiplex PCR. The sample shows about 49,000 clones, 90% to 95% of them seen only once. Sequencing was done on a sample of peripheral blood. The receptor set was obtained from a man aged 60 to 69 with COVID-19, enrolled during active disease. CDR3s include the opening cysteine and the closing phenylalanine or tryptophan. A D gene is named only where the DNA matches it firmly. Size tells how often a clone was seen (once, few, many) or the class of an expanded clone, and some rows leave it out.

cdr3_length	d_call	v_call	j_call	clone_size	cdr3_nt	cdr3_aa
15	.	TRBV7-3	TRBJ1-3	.	TGTGCCAGCAGCTTAAGTCCAGGGCCTGGAAACACCATATATTTT	CASSLSPGPGNTIYF
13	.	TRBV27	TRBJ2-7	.	TGTGCCAGCAGTGCAGGACTGCTTTACGAGCAGTACTTC	CASSAGLLYEQYF
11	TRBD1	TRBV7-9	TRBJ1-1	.	TGTGCCAGCAGCCGGACAGGGGTTGCTTTCTTT	CASSRTGVAFF
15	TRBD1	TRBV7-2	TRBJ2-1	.	TGTGCCAGCAGCGCGGACAGGGACCAGTACAATGAGCAGTTCTTC	CASSADRDQYNEQFF
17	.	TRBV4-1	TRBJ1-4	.	TGCGCCAGCAGCCAAGTGCCGCGTAGCGCCTCCAATGAAAAACTGTTTTTT	CASSQVPRSASNEKLFF
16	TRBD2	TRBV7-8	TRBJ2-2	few	TGTGCCAGCAGCCCCGGGGGGGCCGCGAACACCGGGGAGCTGTTTTTT	CASSPGGAANTGELFF
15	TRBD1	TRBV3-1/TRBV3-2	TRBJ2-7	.	TGTGCCAGCAGCCAAGATGAGGGACAGGGTCTCGAGCAGTACTTC	CASSQDEGQGLEQYF
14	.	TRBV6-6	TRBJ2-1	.	TGTGCCAGCGGTCGGACATCTACTTACAATGAGCAGTTCTTC	CASGRTSTYNEQFF
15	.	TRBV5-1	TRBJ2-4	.	TGCGCCAGCAGCTTGACAGGTGCTCAGGAAAACATTCAGTACTTC	CASSLTGAQENIQYF
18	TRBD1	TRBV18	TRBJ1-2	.	TGTGCCAGCTCCCCGGGACAGGGATTAACAGGGCTTAACTATGGCTACACCTTC	CASSPGQGLTGLNYGYTF
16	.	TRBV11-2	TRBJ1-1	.	TGTGCCAGCAGCTTGTCAGTAAATCGTAAGTGGACTGAAGCTTTCTTT	CASSLSVNRKWTEAFF
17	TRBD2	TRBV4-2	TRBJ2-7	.	TGTGCCAGCAGCCAAGATGTGGCCAGCGGGGGCACCTACGAGCAGTACTTC	CASSQDVASGGTYEQYF
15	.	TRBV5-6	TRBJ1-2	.	TGTGCCAGCAGCTTGGTGGGGAGAGCTAACTATGGCTACACCTTC	CASSLVGRANYGYTF
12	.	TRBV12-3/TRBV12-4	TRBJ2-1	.	TGTGCCAGCAGCCTAGCGCCGGGTGAGCAGTTCTTC	CASSLAPGEQFF
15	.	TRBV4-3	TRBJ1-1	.	TGCGCCAGCAGCCAAGATAATAGAATGAACACTGAAGCTTTCTTT	CASSQDNRMNTEAFF
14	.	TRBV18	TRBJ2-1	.	TGTGCCAGCTCACCACCGGCCGGGTCCAACGAGCAGTTCTTC	CASSPPAGSNEQFF
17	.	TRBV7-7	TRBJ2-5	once	TGTGCTAGCAGCTTAGGCCCCCCCTCGCGGGCCTTTAAGACCCAGTACTTC	CASSLGPPSRAFKTQYF
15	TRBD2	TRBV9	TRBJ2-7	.	TGTGCCAGCAGCGTAGCCGGGACTACGTCCTACGAGCAGTACTTC	CASSVAGTTSYEQYF
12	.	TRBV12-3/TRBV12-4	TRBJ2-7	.	TGTGCCAGCAGTCGCCTCAGCTACGAGCAGTACTTC	CASSRLSYEQYF
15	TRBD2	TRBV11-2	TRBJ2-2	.	TGTGCCAGCAGCTCGGGACTAGCCCGGGCCGGGGAGCTGTTTTTT	CASSSGLARAGELFF
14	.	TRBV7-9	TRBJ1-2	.	TGTGCCAGCAGCTTACAGGGGTCCTCCTATGGCTACACCTTC	CASSLQGSSYGYTF
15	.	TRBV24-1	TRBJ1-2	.	TGTGCCTATATCCCTACGGGGGGAACTAACTATGGCTACACCTTC	CAYIPTGGTNYGYTF
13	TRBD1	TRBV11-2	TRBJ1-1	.	TGTGCCAGCAGCCTCGGACAGGTCACTGAAGCTTTCTTT	CASSLGQVTEAFF
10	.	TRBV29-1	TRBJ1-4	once	TGCAGCGTTGACTGTGAAAAACTGTTTTTT	CSVDCEKLFF
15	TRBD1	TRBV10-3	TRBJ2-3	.	TGTGCCATCAGCAGGGGACAGGGGCGGACAGATACGCAGTATTTT	CAISRGQGRTDTQYF
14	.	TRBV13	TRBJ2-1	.	TGTGCCAGCAGCTACAGGGCCCCTTACAATGAGCAGTTCTTC	CASSYRAPYNEQFF
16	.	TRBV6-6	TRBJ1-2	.	TGTGCCAGCAGCCAACCATTTGGGAGGGAGAACTATGGCTACACCTTC	CASSQPFGRENYGYTF
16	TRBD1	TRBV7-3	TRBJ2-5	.	TGTGCCAGCAGCTTAACGGGCAGGGGGCGCGTAGAGACCCAGTACTTC	CASSLTGRGRVETQYF
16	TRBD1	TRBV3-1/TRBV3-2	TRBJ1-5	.	TGTGCCAGCAGCCAGGCCGGGACAGGGGGCGGTCAGCCCCAGCATTTT	CASSQAGTGGGQPQHF
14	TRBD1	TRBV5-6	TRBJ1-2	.	TGTGCCAGCAGCGAAGGGACAGCCCTAAAAGGCTACACCTTC	CASSEGTALKGYTF
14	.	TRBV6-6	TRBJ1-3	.	TGTGCCAGCAGACCCCAGGGGAACGGAAACACCATATATTTT	CASRPQGNGNTIYF
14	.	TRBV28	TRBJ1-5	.	TGTGCCAGCAGTTTCGGGGGGGCGAGTCAGCCCCAGCATTTT	CASSFGGASQPQHF
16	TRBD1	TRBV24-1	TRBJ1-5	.	TGTGCCACCAGTGATTCACAGGGGGATAGCAATCAGCCCCAGCATTTT	CATSDSQGDSNQPQHF
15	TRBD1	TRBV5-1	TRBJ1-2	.	TGCGCCAGCAGCTCGGGACAGACTACTAACTATGGCTACACCTTC	CASSSGQTTNYGYTF
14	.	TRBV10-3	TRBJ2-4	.	TGTGCCATCAGTGCGCGGCAGCACAAAAACATTCAGTACTTC	CAISARQHKNIQYF
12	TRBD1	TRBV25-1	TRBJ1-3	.	TGTGCCAGCAGTTCCGCCGGGACAGGGGTGAATTTT	CASSSAGTGVNF
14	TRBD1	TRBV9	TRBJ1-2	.	TGTGCCAGCAGCGGGGGACAGCCTAACTATGGCTACACCTTC	CASSGGQPNYGYTF
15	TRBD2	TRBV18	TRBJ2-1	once	TGTGCCAGCTCACCACCGAGCGGGAGCTACAATGAGCAGTTCTTC	CASSPPSGSYNEQFF
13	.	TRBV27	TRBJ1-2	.	TGTGCCAGCAGCCAGCAGGGTAACTATGGCTACACCTTC	CASSQQGNYGYTF
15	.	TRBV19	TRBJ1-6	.	TGTGCCAGTAGTATAGGCGGAGGAAATAATTCACCCCTCCACTTT	CASSIGGGNNSPLHF